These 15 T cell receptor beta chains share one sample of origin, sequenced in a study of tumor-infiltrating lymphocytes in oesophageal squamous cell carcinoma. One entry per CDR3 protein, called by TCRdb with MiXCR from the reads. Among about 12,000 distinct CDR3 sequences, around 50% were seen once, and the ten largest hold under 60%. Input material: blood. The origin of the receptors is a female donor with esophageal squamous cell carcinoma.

This CDR3 is CASSSGTGANTGELFF. The CDR3 nucleotides read TGTGCCAGCAGCTCCGGGACAGGGGCGAACACCGGGGAGCTGTTTTTT. The rearrangement links TRBV11-1 to TRBJ2-2, with 10 bases aligning to TRBD1. Trimming at V came to 4 bases and at J to 0 bases, leaving 2 bases not matched to a gene. The germline CDR1 and CDR2 sequences are SGHAT and FQDESV (reference sequence). This CDR3 comprises 16 residues.

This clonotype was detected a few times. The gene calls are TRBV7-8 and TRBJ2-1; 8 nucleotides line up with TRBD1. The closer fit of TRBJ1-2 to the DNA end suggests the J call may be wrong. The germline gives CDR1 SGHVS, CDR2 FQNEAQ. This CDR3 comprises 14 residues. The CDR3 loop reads CASSFGTGSYGYTF. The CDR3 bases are TGTGCCAGCAGCTTTGGGACAGGTTCCTATGGCTACACCTTC.

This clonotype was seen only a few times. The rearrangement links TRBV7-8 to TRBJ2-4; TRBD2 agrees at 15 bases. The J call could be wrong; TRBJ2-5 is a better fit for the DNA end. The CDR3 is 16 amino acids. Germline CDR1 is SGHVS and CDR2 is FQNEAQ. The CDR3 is CASSFPGLAGGETQYF. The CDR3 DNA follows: TGTGCCAGCAGCTTCCCGGGACTAGCGGGAGGAGAGACCCAGTACTTC.

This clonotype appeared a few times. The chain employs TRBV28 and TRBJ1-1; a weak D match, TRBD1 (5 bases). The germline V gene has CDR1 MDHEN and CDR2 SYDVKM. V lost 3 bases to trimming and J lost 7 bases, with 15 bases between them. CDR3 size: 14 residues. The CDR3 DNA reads TGTGCCAGCAGTTTGGACTGGGGGAGAGGTGAAGCTTTCTTT. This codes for CASSLDWGRGEAFF.

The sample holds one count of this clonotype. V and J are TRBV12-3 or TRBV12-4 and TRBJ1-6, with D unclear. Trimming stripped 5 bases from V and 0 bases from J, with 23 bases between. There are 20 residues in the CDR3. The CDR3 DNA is TGTGCCAGCAGTCACCGGGTCCCCTTCCTAATTAGCTCCTATAATTCACCCCTCCACTTT. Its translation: CASSHRVPFLISSYNSPLHF.

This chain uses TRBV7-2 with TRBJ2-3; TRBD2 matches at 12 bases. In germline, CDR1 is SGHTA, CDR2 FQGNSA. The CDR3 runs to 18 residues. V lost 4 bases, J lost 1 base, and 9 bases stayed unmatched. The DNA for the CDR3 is TGTGCCAGCAGCTCCCAGACTAGCGGGAGATGGGGCACAGATACGCAGTATTTT. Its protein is CASSSQTSGRWGTDTQYF.

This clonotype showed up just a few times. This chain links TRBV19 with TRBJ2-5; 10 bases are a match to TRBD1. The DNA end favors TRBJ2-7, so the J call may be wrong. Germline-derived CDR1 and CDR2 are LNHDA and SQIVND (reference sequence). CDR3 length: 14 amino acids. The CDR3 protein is CASSIPGTGAEQYF. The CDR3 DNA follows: TGTGCCAGTAGTATTCCCGGGACAGGGGCCGAGCAGTACTTC.

The DNA for the CDR3 is TGTGCCAGCGGATTGCTGCGGGAAGCTTTCTTT. Translated: CASGLLREAFF. V gene TRBV27 combines with J gene TRBJ1-1; D gene unclear. The V and J ends lost 8 bases and 8 bases respectively, with 12 bases between them. Germline V gene sequence: CDR1 MNHEY, CDR2 SMNVEV (reference sequence). The length of the CDR3 is 11 residues.

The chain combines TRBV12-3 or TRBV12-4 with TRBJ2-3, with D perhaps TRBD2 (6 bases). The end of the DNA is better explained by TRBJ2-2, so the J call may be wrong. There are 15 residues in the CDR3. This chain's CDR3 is CASSLAGGSTGELFF. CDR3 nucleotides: TGTGCCAGCAGTTTAGCGGGAGGATCCACCGGGGAGCTGTTTTTT.

The CDR3 DNA follows: TGTGCCAGCAGCCAGGGGATCGGGACTGGGGCCAACGTCCTGACTTTC. Its translation: CASSQGIGTGANVLTF. The V call is TRBV7-6, the J call TRBJ2-6; D might be TRBD1 (6 bases). Trimming left V 5 bases short and J 2 bases short, with 13 bases between. The germline V gene has CDR1 SGHVS and CDR2 FNYEAQ. This CDR3 spans 16 amino acids.

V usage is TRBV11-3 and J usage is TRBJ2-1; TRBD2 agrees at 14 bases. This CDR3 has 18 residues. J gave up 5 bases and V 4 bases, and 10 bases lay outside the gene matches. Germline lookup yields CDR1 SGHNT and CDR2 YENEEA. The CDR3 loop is CASSSFGLAGGGDNEQFF. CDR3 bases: TGTGCCAGCAGCTCCTTTGGACTAGCGGGAGGAGGAGACAATGAGCAGTTCTTC.

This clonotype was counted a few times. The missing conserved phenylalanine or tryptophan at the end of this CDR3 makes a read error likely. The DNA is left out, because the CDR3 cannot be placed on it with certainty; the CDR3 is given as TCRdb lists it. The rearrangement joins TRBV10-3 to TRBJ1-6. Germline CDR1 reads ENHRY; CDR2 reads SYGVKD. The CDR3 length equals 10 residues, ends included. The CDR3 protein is CAISELGLAG.

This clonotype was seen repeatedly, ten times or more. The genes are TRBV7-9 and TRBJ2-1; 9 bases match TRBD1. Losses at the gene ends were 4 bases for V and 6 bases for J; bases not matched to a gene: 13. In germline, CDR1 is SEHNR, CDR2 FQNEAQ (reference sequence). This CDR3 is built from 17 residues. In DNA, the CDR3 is TGTGCCAGCAGCTCCAGGACCGGGACAGGGACTCGCAATGAGCAGTTCTTC. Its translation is CASSSRTGTGTRNEQFF. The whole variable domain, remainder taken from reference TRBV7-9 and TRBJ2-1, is DTGVSQNPRHKITKRGQNVTFRCDPISEHNRLYWYRQTLGQGPEFLTYFQNEAQLEKSRLLSDRFSAERPKGSFSTLEIQRTEQGDSAMYLCASSSRTGTGTRNEQFFGPGTRLTVL.

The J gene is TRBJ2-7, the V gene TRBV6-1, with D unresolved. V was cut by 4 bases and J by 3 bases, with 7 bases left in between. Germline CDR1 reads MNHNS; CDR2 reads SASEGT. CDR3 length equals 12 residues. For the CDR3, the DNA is TGTGCCAGCAGTGTATACTTCTACGAGCAGTACTTC. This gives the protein CASSVYFYEQYF.

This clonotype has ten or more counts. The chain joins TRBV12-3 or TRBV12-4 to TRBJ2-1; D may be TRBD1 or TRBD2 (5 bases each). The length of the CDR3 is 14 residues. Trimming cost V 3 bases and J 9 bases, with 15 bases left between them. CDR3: CASSLDGALAEQFF. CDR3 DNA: TGTGCCAGCAGTTTGGACGGGGCCTTAGCTGAGCAGTTCTTC.